The 19 T cell receptor beta chains below all came from one sample that was sequenced in a study of cytomegalovirus exposure and HLA in healthy donors. The PCR had 60 Vbeta and 13 Jbeta primers. Here immunoSEQ multiplex PCR was the method, and the copy in TCRdb shows in-frame clones only, minus some. The table for this sample gives approximately 110,000 clones. The specimen sequenced was PBMCs. These receptors were obtained from a man in his forties in good health and CMV-seronegative.

The chain combines TRBV5-6 with TRBJ2-5; no clear D gene. Gene TRBJ2-7 matches the end of the DNA better, so the J call may be wrong. Germline lookup yields CDR1 SGHDT and CDR2 YYEEEE. This CDR3 region has 14 residues. The CDR3 reads CASSLGRGSYEQYF. The CDR3 region has the DNA TGTGCCAGCAGCTTAGGCAGAGGTTCCTACGAGCAGTACTTC.

The rearrangement links TRBV5-1 to TRBJ1-4; possibly TRBD1 for D (5 bases). Trimming pared 1 base from V and 8 bases from J, leaving 12 bases between. The germline V gene encodes CDR1 SGHRS and CDR2 YFSETQ. The CDR3 runs to 14 residues. The DNA of the CDR3 is TGCGCCAGCAGCTTGACAGGCTTAGAGGAAAAACTGTTTTTT. Its translation is CASSLTGLEEKLFF. Full variable domain (remainder filled in from reference TRBV5-1 and TRBJ1-4): KAGVTQTPRYLIKTRGQQVTLSCSPISGHRSVSWYQQTPGQGLQFLFEYFSETQRNKGNFPGRFSGRQFSNSRSEMNVSTLELGDSALYLCASSLTGLEEKLFFGSGTQLSVL.

The chain employs TRBV5-1 and TRBJ2-1; TRBD1 matches at 9 bases. The CDR3 spans 15 residues. Unmatched junction bases numbered 9, after V lost 4 bases and J lost 7 bases. The germline gives CDR1 SGHRS, CDR2 YFSETQ. For the CDR3, the DNA is TGCGCCAGCAGCCGCCGACGGACAGGGGATAATGAGCAGTTCTTC. Encoded protein: CASSRRRTGDNEQFF.

As concerns this clone: One end of the junction is discordant with germline, which a read error may explain. The CDR3 region is CASSTEAGWEVF. In DNA form, the CDR3 reads TGTGCCAGCAGCACAGAGGCGGGATGGGAGGTCTTC. The chain recombines TRBV7-9 with TRBJ2-1, with D tentatively TRBD2 (6 bases). This CDR3 region has 12 residues. CDR1 SEHNR and CDR2 FQNEAQ come from the germline V gene (reference sequence).

V usage is TRBV5-1 and J usage is TRBJ1-5; TRBD1 might be the D (5 bases). Germline V CDR1 and CDR2: SGHRS, YFSETQ. The CDR3 contains 14 residues. V was trimmed by 0 bases and J by 6 bases, leaving 10 bases between them. This chain's CDR3 is CASSLGSGGQPQHF. The DNA for the CDR3 is TGCGCCAGCAGCTTGGGGTCGGGGGGTCAGCCCCAGCATTTT. Based on the CDR3 plus reference TRBV5-1 and TRBJ1-5, the full variable domain is KAGVTQTPRYLIKTRGQQVTLSCSPISGHRSVSWYQQTPGQGLQFLFEYFSETQRNKGNFPGRFSGRQFSNSRSEMNVSTLELGDSALYLCASSLGSGGQPQHFGDGTRLSIL.

The rearrangement links TRBV28 to TRBJ2-7; 9 bases line up with TRBD2. Per the germline V gene, CDR1 is MDHEN and CDR2 is SYDVKM. Trimming cost V 5 bases and J 3 bases; bases outside gene matches: 8. This CDR3 contains 15 residues. The DNA for the CDR3 is TGTGCCAGCAGTCTTAGCGGGGGAGGAAGCTACGAGCAGTACTTC. This sequence encodes CASSLSGGGSYEQYF.

The V call is TRBV29-1, the J call TRBJ2-3; D uncertain. Germline lookup yields CDR1 SQVTM and CDR2 ANQGSEA. V was shortened by 4 bases and J by 4 bases, with 12 bases between the two germline ends. The CDR3 contains 13 residues. This CDR3 is CSVVGRPPDTQYF. The DNA of the CDR3 is TGCAGCGTTGTTGGCAGGCCCCCAGATACGCAGTATTTT.

CDR3 coding DNA: TGTGCCACCAGCAGAGATCGACAGGCGTATGGCTACACCTTC. This encodes CATSRDRQAYGYTF. V usage is TRBV15 and J usage is TRBJ1-2; possible D gene TRBD1, 6 bases. The CDR3 is 14 residues long. V was trimmed by 0 bases and J by 5 bases, leaving 10 bases between them. Germline CDR1 is LNHNV and CDR2 is YYDKDF (reference sequence).

In nucleotides, the CDR3 is TGTGCCAGTACCACTGCAGACAGGGGTCTTACTGAAGCTTTCTTT. Translating gives CASTTADRGLTEAFF. The V and J genes are TRBV19 and TRBJ1-1; 8 nucleotides line up with TRBD1. V trimming: 7 bases; J trimming: 5 bases; junction bases outside the gene matches: 12. CDR3 length: 15 amino acids. Germline CDR1 LNHDA, CDR2 SQIVND (reference sequence).

The chain combines TRBV4-1 with TRBJ2-7, with 8 bases fitting TRBD1. The V segment lost 3 bases and the J segment 5 bases; nucleotides outside the gene matches: 15. In germline, CDR1 is MGHRA, CDR2 YSYEKL. This CDR3 is built from 17 residues. This CDR3 reads CASSQLLHRDRWNEQYF. For the CDR3, the DNA is TGCGCCAGCAGCCAGCTCCTACACCGGGACAGGTGGAACGAGCAGTACTTC.

The rearrangement joins TRBV7-2 to TRBJ2-3; D might be TRBD2 (5 bases). Trimming took off 5 bases at V and 0 bases at J, with 18 bases between the two ends. Germline CDR1 reads SGHTA; CDR2 reads FQGNSA. CDR3 length equals 17 residues. The CDR3 sequence is CASSLLRFSGSTDTQYF. In DNA, the CDR3 is TGTGCCAGCAGCCTGCTTCGGTTCAGCGGCAGCACAGATACGCAGTATTTT.

The chain couples TRBV6-6 to TRBJ2-3; 14 bases are a match to TRBD2. Looked up from germline, CDR1 is MNHNY and CDR2 is SVGAGI (reference sequence). Trimming at V came to 10 bases and at J to 2 bases, leaving 5 bases not matched to a gene. The CDR3 consists of 15 residues. The CDR3 DNA sequence: TGTGCCACGAGGACTAGCGGGAGGCCCACAGATACGCAGTATTTT. This translates into CATRTSGRPTDTQYF.

The chain has TRBV6-5 and TRBJ1-2, with 8 bases fitting TRBD1. This CDR3 comprises 16 residues. Germline loops: CDR1 MNHEY, CDR2 SVGAGI. Trimming took 0 bases from V and 5 from J; bases not matched to a gene: 8. DNA for the CDR3: TGTGCCAGCAGTTACTCCATTCAGGGGGCGCAGTATGGCTACACCTTC. It is translated as CASSYSIQGAQYGYTF.

This chain uses TRBV28 with TRBJ2-2, with no clear D. Germline assignment: CDR1 MDHEN and CDR2 SYDVKM. The CDR3 has 17 residues. V was trimmed by 3 bases and J by 5 bases, leaving 19 bases between them. CDR3: CASSFSIGWLGTGELFF. The CDR3, as DNA: TGTGCCAGCAGTTTCTCCATAGGATGGCTCGGGACCGGGGAGCTGTTTTTT.

The CDR3 coding sequence is TGTGCCAGCAGCCCACGGGATCCCGATACGCAGTATTTT. Residues: CASSPRDPDTQYF. The rearrangement joins TRBV11-3 to TRBJ2-3, with D perhaps TRBD2 (5 bases). The germline V gene encodes CDR1 SGHNT and CDR2 YENEEA. With 5 bases removed from V and 6 bases from J, the gap between germline ends came to 12 bases. The CDR3 consists of 13 residues.

This rearrangement joins TRBV5-1 to TRBJ1-2; tentative D call: TRBD1 (6 bases). The CDR3 sequence is 14 residues long. V lost 0 bases to trimming and J lost 2 bases, with 8 bases between them. Germline V gene data show CDR1 as SGHRS and CDR2 as YFSETQ. DNA for the CDR3: TGCGCCAGCAGCTTGGGAACAGGGAACTATGGCTACACCTTC. This sequence encodes CASSLGTGNYGYTF.

Here the CDR3 DNA reads TGTGCCAGCAGCTTGGAAGCGGGAGGCCACAATGAGCAGTTCTTC. This sequence encodes CASSLEAGGHNEQFF. The genes are TRBV7-9 and TRBJ2-1; 9 bases match TRBD2. Germline V gives CDR1 SEHNR, CDR2 FQNEAQ (reference sequence). With V trimmed by 3 bases and J by 5 bases, 5 bases remained unmatched. The CDR3 spans 15 residues.

The V and J genes are TRBV2 and TRBJ2-3, with 9 nucleotides matching TRBD2. Germline V gene sequence: CDR1 SNHLY, CDR2 FYNNEI. The V and J ends lost 3 bases and 2 bases, in that order; junction bases with no gene match: 6. This CDR3 is built from 16 residues. The DNA of the CDR3 is TGTGCCAGCAGTGATTATCTAGCGGGATTCACAGATACGCAGTATTTT. Its translation is CASSDYLAGFTDTQYF.

V gene TRBV9 combines with J gene TRBJ2-1, with TRBD1 identical over 9 bases. Trimming removed 4 bases from V and 2 bases from J; junction bases left unmatched: 10. CDR1 and CDR2 from the germline V gene are SGDLS and YYNGEE. The CDR3 totals 17 residues. The CDR3 sequence: CASSLRTGTGPYNEQFF. The CDR3 region has the DNA TGTGCCAGCAGCTTAAGGACCGGGACAGGGCCCTACAATGAGCAGTTCTTC.